One sample yielded the 8 T cell receptor beta chains listed below, sequenced in a study of T-cell memory formation after mild COVID-19. TCRdb ran MiXCR on the 5' RACE reads and lists one entry per CDR3 protein. The table has roughly 220,000 distinct CDR3 sequences, roughly 10% seen once. Input material: PBMCs or a T cell subset sorted from them (not recorded which). The receptors were gathered from a man aged 18 to 35 who had mild COVID-19 (a few samples of this study predate the infection). Cell type and time point are not known.

The sample holds a few counts of this clonotype. CDR3 nucleotides: TGTGCCAGCTCACCTCCCGGGGGGAGGGGCAATCAGCCCCAGCATTTT. Protein product: CASSPPGGRGNQPQHF. The genes are TRBV18 and TRBJ1-5, with TRBD1 as a possible D gene (5 bases). V gave up 3 bases and J gave up 2 bases, with 14 bases separating them. The germline V gene encodes CDR1 KGHSH and CDR2 LQKENI. The CDR3 contains 16 residues.

This clonotype was seen only a few times. The CDR3 here is CASRLMDGYEQYV. CDR3 DNA sequence: TGTGCCAGCAGGTTAATGGACGGCTACGAGCAGTACGTC. The V and J genes are TRBV28 and TRBJ2-7; no definite D call. This CDR3 contains 13 residues. The V gene lost 6 bases and the J gene lost 3 bases, with 12 bases spanning the gap. Germline assignment: CDR1 MDHEN and CDR2 SYDVKM.

This clonotype has a handful of counts. The V and J genes are TRBV5-1 and TRBJ2-3; D is unclear. This CDR3 is built from 16 residues. Germline CDR1 SGHRS, CDR2 YFSETQ. V lost 0 bases and J lost 0, with 11 bases in between. Here the CDR3 DNA reads TGCGCCAGCAGCTTGGGCGGCACGTCTAGCACAGATACGCAGTATTTT. Translating gives CASSLGGTSSTDTQYF.

J is TRBJ1-5 and V is TRBV7-9; D unclear. V lost 5 bases to trimming and J lost 0 bases, with 17 bases between them. Looked up from germline, CDR1 is SEHNR and CDR2 is FQNEAQ (reference sequence). The CDR3 spans 17 residues. CDR3 DNA: TGTGCCAGCAGCCGTTACGAGGGCGGTTATAGCAATCAGCCCCAGCATTTT. This codes for CASSRYEGGYSNQPQHF.

There are a few counts of this clonotype. This chain connects TRBV21-1 to TRBJ1-1. TRBV21-1 is flagged as a pseudogene. The CDR3 is made up of 15 amino acids. CDR3 in amino acids: CASRALGMGNTEAFF. DNA for the CDR3: TGTGCCAGCAGAGCGCTGGGTATGGGGAACACTGAAGCTTTCTTT.

This sequence joins TRBV20-1 and TRBJ1-5; no clear D gene. This CDR3 region has 12 residues. Germline V gene sequence: CDR1 DFQATT, CDR2 SNEGSKA (reference sequence). The CDR3 DNA follows: TGCACTTCGACCCTTAGCAATCAGCCCCAGCATTTT. Protein sequence: CTSTLSNQPQHF.

The rearrangement links TRBV6-6 to TRBJ2-5; D possibly corresponds to TRBD1 (6 bases). Germline CDR1 is MNHNY and CDR2 is SVGAGI (reference sequence). Trimming left V 5 bases short and J 8 bases short, with 18 bases between. The CDR3 has 14 residues. The CDR3: CASSPRQDSRTQYF. The CDR3 DNA reads as TGTGCCAGCAGTCCCAGACAGGACTCGCGTACCCAGTACTTC.

This clonotype is medium-sized within its sample. The rearrangement uses TRBV5-1 and TRBJ2-7, with D perhaps given as TRBD1 or TRBD2 (5 bases each). The germline V gene has CDR1 SGHRS and CDR2 YFSETQ. V lost 0 bases to trimming and J lost 2 bases, with 12 bases between them. The CDR3 is 15 amino acids. The CDR3, as DNA: TGCGCCAGCAGCTTGGACGGGACCCCCACCTACGAGCAGTACGTC. Translated, it gives CASSLDGTPTYEQYV.